Shown below are 21 T cell receptor beta chains from a single sample sequenced in a study of control samples from healthy donors and cancer patients. Some clones are missing from TCRdb's copy, which holds only in-frame ones; the method was immunoSEQ multiplex PCR. The sample includes about 190,000 clones, about 91% of them seen just once. The sequencing sample was made of blood. These receptors originate from a man aged 25 to 40 in good health.

This chain links TRBV2 with TRBJ1-2; 9 positions agree with TRBD1. Germline V CDR1 and CDR2: SNHLY, FYNNEI. The CDR3 loop spans 13 amino acids. V lost 4 bases, J lost 5 bases, and 2 bases stayed unmatched. CDR3 DNA: TGTGCCAGCAGTGGACAGGGGGTATATGGCTACACCTTC. It specifies CASSGQGVYGYTF.

The chain couples TRBV5-6 to TRBJ1-3, with a weak D call TRBD1 (5 bases). The V end lost 0 bases, the J end lost 0 bases, and 10 bases lay between the germline ends. Germline loops: CDR1 SGHDT, CDR2 YYEEEE. The CDR3 has 16 amino acids. In DNA, the CDR3 is TGTGCCAGCAGCTTGGCGGCCAGGGTCTCTGGAAACACCATATATTTT. Its translation: CASSLAARVSGNTIYF.

The chain uses TRBV19 and TRBJ1-5; D remains ambiguous. The V and J ends lost 2 bases and 2 bases respectively, with 13 bases between them. The CDR3 spans 16 residues. The germline V gene encodes CDR1 LNHDA and CDR2 SQIVND (reference sequence). In DNA form, the CDR3 reads TGTGCCAGTAGTATACTCCCCTCTTCGGGCAATCAGCCCCAGCATTTT. Translating it yields CASSILPSSGNQPQHF.

The gene calls are TRBV4-1 and TRBJ1-2, with a weak D call TRBD1 (6 bases). Trimming stripped 0 bases from V and 7 bases from J, with 30 bases between. The CDR3 is made up of 20 amino acids. CDR1 and CDR2 from the germline V gene are MGHRA and YSYEKL. CDR3 residues: CASSQDFGGGPSLLRSGYTF. The CDR3 DNA sequence: TGCGCCAGCAGCCAAGATTTCGGGGGGGGGCCTTCTTTATTAAGGAGTGGCTACACCTTC.

This chain connects TRBV7-6 to TRBJ1-3; D may be TRBD1 (5 bases). CDR3 length equals 17 residues. V was pared by 5 bases and J by 4 bases, with 21 bases between. Germline CDR1 and CDR2: SGHVS and FNYEAQ. The CDR3 sequence: CASSRLGAGKGGNTIYF. The CDR3 DNA sequence: TGTGCCAGCAGCCGACTAGGGGCGGGGAAAGGGGGAAACACCATATATTTT.

The V gene is TRBV7-9, the J gene TRBJ1-4; D gene uncertain. The CDR3 is 14 amino acids. Deletions cut 1 base from V and 4 bases from J, with 7 bases between. Per germline, CDR1 SEHNR and CDR2 FQNEAQ (reference sequence). The CDR3 DNA reads as TGTGCCAGCAGCTTAGGGGGAATTAATGAAAAACTGTTTTTT. Translation: CASSLGGINEKLFF.

The chain carries TRBV24-1 and TRBJ1-5; tentative D call: TRBD1 (5 bases). In germline, CDR1 is KGHDR, CDR2 SFDVKD. CDR3 length: 15 amino acids. Deletions cut 0 bases from V and 5 bases from J, with 10 bases between. The CDR3: CATSDLRGGDQPQHF. CDR3 nucleotides: TGTGCCACCAGTGATTTGCGGGGAGGGGATCAGCCCCAGCATTTT.

The chain is built from TRBV7-8 and TRBJ1-2; TRBD1 matches at 12 bases. Germline V lookup: CDR1 SGHVS, CDR2 FQNEAQ. This CDR3 spans 15 amino acids. J was trimmed by 4 bases and V by 5 bases; bases with no gene match: 5. The CDR3, as DNA: TGTGCCAGCAGCGGGACAGGGGGCGAGCGCTATGGCTACACCTTC. Translation gives CASSGTGGERYGYTF.

The chain couples TRBV15 to TRBJ1-1, with D maybe TRBD1 (5 bases). This CDR3 region has 13 residues. V was clipped by 1 base and J by 4 bases, with 7 bases between them. The germline CDR1 and CDR2 sequences are LNHNV and YYDKDF (reference sequence). The CDR3 protein is CATSRGQRTEAFF. The CDR3, as DNA: TGTGCCACCAGCAGAGGACAGCGCACTGAAGCTTTCTTT.

This rearrangement joins TRBV21-1 to TRBJ2-1; the table's TRBD2 call for D was not verified on the DNA. TRBV21-1 is an annotated pseudogene. The CDR3 runs to 20 residues. The CDR3 loop is CASSRAIDGGPTPSANEQFF. CDR3 bases: TGTGCCAGCAGCAGGGCAATAGACGGGGGGCCAACCCCTAGCGCGAATGAGCAGTTCTTC.

The chain is built from TRBV3-1 (or the pseudogene TRBV3-2) and TRBJ1-5; maybe TRBD1 (5 bases). V lost 1 base and J 11 bases, leaving 9 bases between the germline ends. The CDR3 length is 12 residues. Germline V CDR1 and CDR2: LGHDT, YNNKEL (reference sequence). The CDR3 sequence is CASSQVGGAQHF. DNA for the CDR3: TGTGCCAGCAGCCAAGTCGGAGGGGCCCAGCATTTT.

In its sample, this clone was seen once. The chain joins TRBV6-5 to TRBJ2-3; D remains unclear. Germline lookup yields CDR1 MNHEY and CDR2 SVGAGI. V gave up 5 bases and J gave up 0 bases, with 12 bases separating them. This CDR3 region has 15 residues. The CDR3 protein is CASSPAYGSTDTQYF. Here the CDR3 DNA reads TGTGCCAGCAGTCCAGCGTACGGAAGCACAGATACGCAGTATTTT.

The rearrangement links TRBV7-9 to TRBJ1-4, with TRBD1 identical over 7 bases. This CDR3 is built from 18 residues. Germline V gene sequence: CDR1 SEHNR, CDR2 FQNEAQ (reference sequence). V lost 4 bases and J lost 0; bases outside the gene matches: 11. CDR3 DNA sequence: TGTGCCAGCAGCTCCGACACGGCGAGGGGGCCAACTAATGAAAAACTGTTTTTT. Translation gives CASSSDTARGPTNEKLFF.

The gene calls are TRBV6-5 and TRBJ2-1, with D possibly being TRBD1 or TRBD2 (6 bases each). This CDR3 contains 15 residues. V was shortened by 7 bases and J by 8 bases, with 21 bases between the two germline ends. Germline lookup yields CDR1 MNHEY and CDR2 SVGAGI. CDR3 DNA sequence: TGTGCCAGCAACCGAAGGAGGGGGGTCACATATGAGCAGTTCTTC. As protein: CASNRRRGVTYEQFF.

The V gene is TRBV27, the J gene TRBJ2-7; D gene uncertain. The V and J ends lost 2 bases and 3 bases respectively, with 17 bases between them. The CDR3 loop spans 16 amino acids. CDR1 and CDR2 from the germline V gene are MNHEY and SMNVEV (reference sequence). The CDR3 reads CASSLTELQIHYEQYF. CDR3 in DNA: TGTGCCAGCAGTTTAACGGAGTTACAGATCCACTACGAGCAGTACTTC.

The rearrangement uses TRBV5-5 and TRBJ1-5; 8 nucleotides match TRBD1. Germline CDR1 SGHKS, CDR2 YYEKEE (reference sequence). The CDR3 totals 15 residues. J lost 2 bases, V lost 2 bases, and 3 bases had no gene match. The CDR3 sequence is CASSLQGVGNQPQHF. The CDR3 coding sequence is TGTGCCAGCAGCTTACAGGGGGTAGGCAATCAGCCCCAGCATTTT.

The CDR3 loop reads CATSSRGEQPQHF. The CDR3 DNA sequence: TGTGCCACCAGCAGCAGGGGTGAACAGCCCCAGCATTTT. The V call is TRBV15, the J call TRBJ1-5; D perhaps matches TRBD1 (6 bases). Germline V gene lookup returns CDR1 LNHNV and CDR2 YYDKDF (reference sequence). The CDR3 loop spans 13 amino acids. V lost 3 bases and J lost 7, with 10 bases in between.

The chain joins TRBV5-6 to TRBJ1-2; D is undetermined. Looked up from germline, CDR1 is SGHDT and CDR2 is YYEEEE. The length of the CDR3 is 17 residues. The V end lost 0 bases, the J end lost 7 bases, and 22 bases lay between the germline ends. CDR3: CASSLEVLVVTFSGYTF. In DNA, the CDR3 is TGTGCCAGCAGCTTGGAAGTGCTCGTAGTGACGTTTAGTGGCTACACCTTC.

The genes are TRBV6-5 and TRBJ2-5; D gene uncertain. The CDR3 runs to 13 residues. The V gene's germline CDR1 is MNHEY and CDR2 SVGAGI. V gave up 8 bases and J gave up 0 bases, with 10 bases separating them. In nucleotides, the CDR3 is TGTGCCAGCGGGGTAAGGGACCAAGAGACCCAGTACTTC. Protein: CASGVRDQETQYF.

V gene TRBV9 combines with J gene TRBJ2-1, with TRBD2 matching over 8 bases. The length of the CDR3 is 18 residues. CDR1 and CDR2 (germline): SGDLS, YYNGEE. Trimming at V came to 0 bases and at J to 2 bases, leaving 10 bases not matched to a gene. CDR3 loop: CASSVGPRAGATYNEQFF. The CDR3, as DNA: TGTGCCAGCAGCGTAGGACCACGAGCGGGGGCCACCTACAATGAGCAGTTCTTC.

To note about this clone: This specimen includes other DNA sequences encoding the same CDR3. The chain links TRBV12-3 or TRBV12-4 to TRBJ1-2, with D unresolved. The length of the CDR3 is 11 residues. V lost 6 bases and J lost 8, with 10 bases in between. CDR3 coding DNA: TGTGCCAGCAGCTTCGGTCGGGGCTACACCTTC. It specifies CASSFGRGYTF.